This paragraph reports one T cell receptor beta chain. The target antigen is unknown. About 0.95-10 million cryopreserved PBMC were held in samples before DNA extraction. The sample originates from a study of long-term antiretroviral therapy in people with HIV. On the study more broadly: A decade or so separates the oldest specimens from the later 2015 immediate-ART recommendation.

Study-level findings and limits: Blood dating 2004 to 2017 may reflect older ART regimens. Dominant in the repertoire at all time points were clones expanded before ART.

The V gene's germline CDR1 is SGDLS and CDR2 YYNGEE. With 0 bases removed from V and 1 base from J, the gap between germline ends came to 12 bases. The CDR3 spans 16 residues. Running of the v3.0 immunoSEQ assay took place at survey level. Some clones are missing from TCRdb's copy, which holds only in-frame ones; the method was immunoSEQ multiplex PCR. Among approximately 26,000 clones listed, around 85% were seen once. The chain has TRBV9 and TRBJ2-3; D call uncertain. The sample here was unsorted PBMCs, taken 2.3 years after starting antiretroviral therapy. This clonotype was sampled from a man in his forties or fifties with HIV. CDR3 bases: TGTGCCAGCAGCGTAGATGAATATCCCCGCACAGATACGCAGTATTTT. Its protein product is CASSVDEYPRTDTQYF.